This TCR beta chain was sequenced in a study of cytomegalovirus exposure and HLA in healthy donors. This CDR3 has 15 residues. Germline CDR1 reads SGHDT; CDR2 reads YYEEEE. The V end lost 3 bases, the J end lost 5 bases, and 17 bases lay between the germline ends. This PCR relied on a set of 60 Vbeta primers and 13 Jbeta primers. The repertoire was sequenced with immunoSEQ multiplex PCR; TCRdb's copy has only in-frame clones and lacks some. Of about 100,000 clones in the sample, around 81% were seen once. The sample taken for sequencing was PBMCs. The receptor's source is a man between 35 and 55 years old in good health and CMV-seropositive. The rearrangement uses TRBV5-6 and TRBJ1-2; D may be TRBD1 (6 bases). The CDR3 loop is CASSSAFDRKYGYTF. The CDR3 DNA reads as TGTGCCAGCAGCTCCGCATTTGACAGGAAATATGGCTACACCTTC.